This T cell receptor beta chain was sequenced during a study of OX40 agonist ivuxolimab in advanced cancers. Across the study: Hepatocellular carcinoma, melanoma, renal cell or head and neck cancer occurred in dose-escalation patients.

Overall study results and limits: Individuals who were partial responders at 0.1-3.0 mg/kg had clonal expansion that ranked among the lowest. Not determined was the antigen specificity of the expanded peripheral T cells.

CDR3 length: 14 residues. V lost 6 bases and J lost 2; bases outside the gene matches: 2. Germline CDR1 is LNHDA and CDR2 is SQIVND (reference sequence). Assay used: immunoSEQ multiplex PCR; TCRdb lists only in-frame clones, some missing. The table includes around 110,000 clones, approximately 90% detected once. About this clone: The antigen is unknown.

Source: CD4+ or CD8+ T cells sorted from blood, taken in a trial of the OX40 agonist ivuxolimab. The chain combines TRBV19 with TRBJ2-3, with TRBD2 matching over 10 bases. This receptor was obtained from an adult with an advanced solid tumor such as melanoma, head and neck, liver or kidney cancer. CDR3 region: CASSLAGATDTQYF. Written as DNA, the CDR3 is TGTGCCAGTAGCCTAGCGGGAGCCACAGATACGCAGTATTTT.